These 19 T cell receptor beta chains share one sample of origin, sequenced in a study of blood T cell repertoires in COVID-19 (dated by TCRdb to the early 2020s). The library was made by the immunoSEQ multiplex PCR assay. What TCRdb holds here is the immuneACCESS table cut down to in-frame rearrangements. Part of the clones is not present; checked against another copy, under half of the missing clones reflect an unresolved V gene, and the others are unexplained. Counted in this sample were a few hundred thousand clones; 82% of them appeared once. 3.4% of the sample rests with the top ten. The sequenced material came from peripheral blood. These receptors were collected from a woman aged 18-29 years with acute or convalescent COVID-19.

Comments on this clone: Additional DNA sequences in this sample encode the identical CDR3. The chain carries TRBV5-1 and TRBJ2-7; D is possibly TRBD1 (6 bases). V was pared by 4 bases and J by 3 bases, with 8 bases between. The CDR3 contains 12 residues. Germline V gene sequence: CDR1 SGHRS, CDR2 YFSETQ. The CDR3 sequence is CASSPDSYEQYF. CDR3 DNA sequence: TGCGCCAGCAGCCCGGACAGCTACGAGCAGTACTTC.

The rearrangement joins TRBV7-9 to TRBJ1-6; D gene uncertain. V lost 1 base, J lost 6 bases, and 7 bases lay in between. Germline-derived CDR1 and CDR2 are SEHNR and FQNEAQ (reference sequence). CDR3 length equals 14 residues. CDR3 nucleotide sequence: TGTGCCAGCAGCTTAGGGTACAGTAATTCACCCCTCCACTTT. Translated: CASSLGYSNSPLHF. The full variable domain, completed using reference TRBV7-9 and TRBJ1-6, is DTGVSQNPRHKITKRGQNVTFRCDPISEHNRLYWYRQTLGQGPEFLTYFQNEAQLEKSRLLSDRFSAERPKGSFSTLEIQRTEQGDSAMYLCASSLGYSNSPLHFGNGTRLTVT.

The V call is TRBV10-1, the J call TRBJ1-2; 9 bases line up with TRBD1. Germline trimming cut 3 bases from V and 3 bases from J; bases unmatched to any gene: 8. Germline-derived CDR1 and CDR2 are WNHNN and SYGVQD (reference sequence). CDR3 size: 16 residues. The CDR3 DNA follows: TGCGCCAGCAGTGACCCTTGGGGACAGGGATACTATGGCTACACCTTC. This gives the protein CASSDPWGQGYYGYTF.

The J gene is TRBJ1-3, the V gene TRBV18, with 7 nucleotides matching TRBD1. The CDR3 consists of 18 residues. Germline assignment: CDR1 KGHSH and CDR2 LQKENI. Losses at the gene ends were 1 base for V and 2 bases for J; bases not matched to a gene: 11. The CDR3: CASSPLDRQGIAGNTIYF. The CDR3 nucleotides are TGTGCCAGCTCACCACTGGATAGACAGGGTATTGCTGGAAACACCATATATTTT.

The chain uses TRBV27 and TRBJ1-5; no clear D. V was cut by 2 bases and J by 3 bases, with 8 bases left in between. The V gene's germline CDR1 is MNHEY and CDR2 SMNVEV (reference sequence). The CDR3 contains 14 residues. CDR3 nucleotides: TGTGCCAGCAGTTTAGGGCTCTCCAATCAGCCCCAGCATTTT. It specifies CASSLGLSNQPQHF.

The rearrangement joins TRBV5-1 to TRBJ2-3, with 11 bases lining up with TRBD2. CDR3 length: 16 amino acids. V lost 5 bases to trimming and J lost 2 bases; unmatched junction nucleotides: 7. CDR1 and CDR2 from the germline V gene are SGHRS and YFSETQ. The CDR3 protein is CASRDIAGGTTDTQYF. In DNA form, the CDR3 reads TGCGCCAGCAGGGACATAGCGGGAGGGACCACAGATACGCAGTATTTT.

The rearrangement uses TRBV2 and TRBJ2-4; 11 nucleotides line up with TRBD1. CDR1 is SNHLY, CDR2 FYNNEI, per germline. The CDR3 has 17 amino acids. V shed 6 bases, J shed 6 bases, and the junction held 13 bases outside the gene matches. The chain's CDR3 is CASSAGTGGLFGNIQYF. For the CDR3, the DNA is TGTGCCAGCAGCGCCGGGACAGGGGGTCTGTTTGGAAACATTCAGTACTTC.

The CDR3, as DNA: TGTGCCAGCAGTTGGTTGGGTGACATCCGAGGGGAGCAGTTCTTC. It specifies CASSWLGDIRGEQFF. The chain carries TRBV9 and TRBJ2-1, with a possible D match to TRBD2 (5 bases). The germline gives CDR1 SGDLS, CDR2 YYNGEE. V lost 5 bases, J lost 10 bases, and 22 bases lay in between. CDR3 size: 15 residues. Based on the CDR3 plus reference TRBV9 and TRBJ2-1, the full variable domain is DSGVTQTPKHLITATGQRVTLRCSPRSGDLSVYWYQQSLDQGLQFLIQYYNGEERAKGNILERFSAQQFPDLHSELNLSSLELGDSALYFCASSWLGDIRGEQFFGPGTRLTVL.

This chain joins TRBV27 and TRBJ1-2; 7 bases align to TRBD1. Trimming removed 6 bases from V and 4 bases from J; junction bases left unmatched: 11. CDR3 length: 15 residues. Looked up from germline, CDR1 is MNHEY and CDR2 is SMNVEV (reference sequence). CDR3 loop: CASSHATGVAYGYTF. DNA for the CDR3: TGTGCCAGCAGCCACGCAACAGGGGTGGCCTATGGCTACACCTTC.

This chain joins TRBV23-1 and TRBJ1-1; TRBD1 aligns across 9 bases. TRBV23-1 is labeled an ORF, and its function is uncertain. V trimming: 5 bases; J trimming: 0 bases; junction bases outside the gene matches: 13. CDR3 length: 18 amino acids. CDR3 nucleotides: TGCGCCAGCAGTTCCCACGACAGGGGGACTATTATGAACACTGAAGCTTTCTTT. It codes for CASSSHDRGTIMNTEAFF.

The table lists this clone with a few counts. CDR3 DNA: TGTGCCTGGAGCCCGGCAGGGGGTAATTCACCCCTCCACTTT. Protein: CAWSPAGGNSPLHF. V usage is TRBV30 and J usage is TRBJ1-6; 7 bases agree with TRBD1. The junction had 5 bases not matched to a gene; V was cut back by 3 bases and J by 6 bases. Germline CDR1 and CDR2: GTSNPN and SVGIG (reference sequence). The CDR3 extends over 14 amino acids.

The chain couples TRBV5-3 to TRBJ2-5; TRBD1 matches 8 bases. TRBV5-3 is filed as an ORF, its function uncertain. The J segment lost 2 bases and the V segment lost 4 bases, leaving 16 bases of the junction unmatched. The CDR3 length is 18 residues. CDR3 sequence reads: CARSTDFRDRRRQETQYF. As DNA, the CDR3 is TGTGCCAGAAGCACGGACTTCCGGGACAGGCGACGACAAGAGACCCAGTACTTC.

Here the CDR3 reads CASSPPGQGGEKLFF. In nucleotides, the CDR3 is TGTGCCAGCAGCCCCCCGGGACAGGGAGGTGAAAAACTGTTTTTT. The rearrangement joins TRBV7-9 to TRBJ1-4, with 9 bases fitting TRBD1. CDR1 and CDR2 (germline): SEHNR, FQNEAQ (reference sequence). This CDR3 comprises 15 residues. The junction had 8 bases not matched to a gene; V was cut back by 5 bases and J by 7 bases. The full variable domain, in which reference TRBV7-9 and TRBJ1-4 provide the parts outside the CDR3, is DTGVSQNPRHKITKRGQNVTFRCDPISEHNRLYWYRQTLGQGPEFLTYFQNEAQLEKSRLLSDRFSAERPKGSFSTLEIQRTEQGDSAMYLCASSPPGQGGEKLFFGSGTQLSVL.

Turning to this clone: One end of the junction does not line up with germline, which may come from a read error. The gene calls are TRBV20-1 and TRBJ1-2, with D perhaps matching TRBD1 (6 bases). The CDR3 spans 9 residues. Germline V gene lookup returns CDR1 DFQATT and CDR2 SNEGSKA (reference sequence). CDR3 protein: CSATGQLSF. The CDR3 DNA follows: TGCAGTGCTACAGGACAGCTTTCCTTC.

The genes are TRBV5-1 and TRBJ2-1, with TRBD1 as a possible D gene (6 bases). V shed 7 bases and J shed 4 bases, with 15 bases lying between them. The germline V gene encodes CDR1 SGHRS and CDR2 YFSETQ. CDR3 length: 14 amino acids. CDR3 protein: CASGPGHIYNEQFF. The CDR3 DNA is TGCGCCAGCGGGCCGGGACACATATACAATGAGCAGTTCTTC.

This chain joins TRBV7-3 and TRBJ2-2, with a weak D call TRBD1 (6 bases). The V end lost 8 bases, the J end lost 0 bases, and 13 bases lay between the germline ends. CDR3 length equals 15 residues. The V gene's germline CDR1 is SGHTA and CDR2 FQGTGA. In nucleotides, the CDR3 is TGTGCCAGCGGGGCCGGGACATCGAACACCGGGGAGCTGTTTTTT. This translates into CASGAGTSNTGELFF.

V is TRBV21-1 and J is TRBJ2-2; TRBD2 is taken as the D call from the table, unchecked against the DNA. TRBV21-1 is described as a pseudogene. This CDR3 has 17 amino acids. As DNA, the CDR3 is TGTGCCAGCAGCAAAAGGGGAAGCGGGAGGGACACCGGGGAGCTGTTTTTT. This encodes CASSKRGSGRDTGELFF.

The CDR3 here is CSVGAGGSYNEQFF. CDR3 coding DNA: TGCAGCGTCGGTGCGGGAGGCTCCTACAATGAGCAGTTCTTC. V gene TRBV29-1 combines with J gene TRBJ2-1; TRBD2 agrees at 8 bases. The V segment lost 6 bases and the J segment 0 bases; nucleotides outside the gene matches: 4. Germline V lookup: CDR1 SQVTM, CDR2 ANQGSEA. The CDR3 has 14 residues.

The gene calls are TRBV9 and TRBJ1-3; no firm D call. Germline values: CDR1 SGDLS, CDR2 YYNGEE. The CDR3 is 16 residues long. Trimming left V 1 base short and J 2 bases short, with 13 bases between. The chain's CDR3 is CASSVIPGGTGNTIYF. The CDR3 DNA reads TGTGCCAGCAGCGTAATCCCAGGAGGGACTGGAAACACCATATATTTT. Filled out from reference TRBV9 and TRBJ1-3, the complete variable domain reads DSGVTQTPKHLITATGQRVTLRCSPRSGDLSVYWYQQSLDQGLQFLIQYYNGEERAKGNILERFSAQQFPDLHSELNLSSLELGDSALYFCASSVIPGGTGNTIYFGEGSWLTVV.